Below, 18 T cell receptor beta chains from the same sample are listed, as sequenced in a study of CD8 T cells in ankylosing spondylitis. Study-level results: Blood of patients with ankylosing spondylitis appeared to be characterized by a TCR beta motif of several highly homologous variants.

TCRdb reanalysed the 5' RACE reads using MiXCR and keeps one entry per CDR3 protein. Counted here are some 840,000 distinct CDR3 sequences, approximately 10% occurring once; the ten biggest clones make up about 0.49%. These receptors have no known antigen. The sequencing sample was made of blood, either unsorted or a sorted T cell fraction (not recorded which). The receptors were gathered from a male donor with ankylosing spondylitis.

This clonotype was seen a few times. The rearrangement joins TRBV7-2 to TRBJ1-4, with 7 bases that match TRBD1. CDR3 length: 13 amino acids. The V gene end was trimmed by 3 bases and the J gene end by 10 bases; junction bases not matched to a gene: 5. Germline lookup yields CDR1 SGHTA and CDR2 FQGNSA. Here the CDR3 reads CASSLVDRAKLFF. The CDR3 bases are TGTGCCAGCAGCTTGGTTGACAGGGCAAAACTGTTTTTT.

Many counts were recorded for this clonotype. Germline is not matched at one junction end, which may reflect a read error. CDR3 sequence (DNA): TGCGCCAGCAGCTATCTAGCGGGGGGTTACAATGAGCAGTTCTTC. Protein sequence: CASSYLAGGYNEQFF. The chain uses TRBV6-2 or TRBV6-3 and TRBJ2-1, with 11 bases lining up with TRBD2. CDR1 and CDR2 (germline): MNHEY, SVGEGT. CDR3 length equals 15 residues.

The chain is built from TRBV7-2 and TRBJ2-3, with TRBD1 matching 10 bases. This CDR3 region has 14 residues. V lost 6 bases, J lost 4 bases, and 4 bases stayed unmatched. CDR1 is SGHTA, CDR2 FQGNSA, per germline. CDR3 DNA sequence: TGTGCCAGCAGACCGACAGGGGGCGCAGATACGCAGTATTTT. Its translation: CASRPTGGADTQYF.

V gene TRBV20-1 combines with J gene TRBJ2-7, with 7 nucleotides matching TRBD2. The CDR3 has 14 residues. CDR1 is DFQATT, CDR2 SNEGSKA, per germline (reference sequence). The trim removed 4 bases at V and 2 bases at J, leaving 8 bases unmatched. The CDR3 nucleotides are TGCAGTGCTACAACGGACGGGGGGACCTACGAGCAGTACTTC. Amino acids: CSATTDGGTYEQYF.

This clonotype was picked up many times. This chain uses TRBV12-3 or TRBV12-4 with TRBJ1-1; D is unclear. The CDR3 sequence is 12 residues long. V was shortened by 6 bases and J by 4 bases, with 9 bases between the two germline ends. The CDR3: CASSPDTTEAFF. Written as DNA, the CDR3 is TGTGCCAGCAGCCCAGACACCACTGAAGCTTTCTTT.

This clonotype was seen many times. V gene TRBV29-1 combines with J gene TRBJ2-1; 8 bases map to TRBD2. Germline-derived CDR1 and CDR2 are SQVTM and ANQGSEA. The CDR3 contains 14 residues. Trimming took 3 bases from V and 4 from J; bases not matched to a gene: 5. CDR3 in amino acids: CSVDRLATYNEQFF. In DNA form, the CDR3 reads TGCAGCGTTGACAGACTAGCGACGTACAATGAGCAGTTCTTC.

The V gene is TRBV15, the J gene TRBJ2-5; D gene ambiguous. The CDR3 contains 14 residues. V was trimmed by 3 bases and J by 1 base, leaving 9 bases between them. Germline V gives CDR1 LNHNV, CDR2 YYDKDF (reference sequence). DNA of the CDR3: TGTGCCACCAGCAGGAGCCGGACCCAAGAGACCCAGTACTTC. This codes for CATSRSRTQETQYF. The full variable domain, in which reference TRBV15 and TRBJ2-5 provide the parts outside the CDR3, is DAMVIQNPRYQVTQFGKPVTLSCSQTLNHNVMYWYQQKSSQAPKLLFHYYDKDFNNEADTPDNFQSRRPNTSFCFLDIRSPGLGDTAMYLCATSRSRTQETQYFGPGTRLLVL.

This clonotype was picked up many times. The chain carries TRBV18 and TRBJ2-1, with D unclear. Germline V gene lookup returns CDR1 KGHSH and CDR2 LQKENI. This CDR3 is 14 amino acids long. Trimming took 0 bases from V and 7 from J, leaving 10 bases between them. The DNA for the CDR3 is TGTGCCAGCTCACCACCGAACGGGTATAATGAGCAGTTCTTC. As protein: CASSPPNGYNEQFF.

The gene calls are TRBV5-1 and TRBJ1-5, with D unresolved. Trimming pared 2 bases from V and 7 bases from J, leaving 10 bases between. CDR3 length equals 13 residues. Germline CDR1 SGHRS, CDR2 YFSETQ. CDR3 sequence (DNA): TGCGCCAGCAGCTTAGGGCGGCAACAGCCCCAGCATTTT. Protein product: CASSLGRQQPQHF.

This clonotype was counted only a few times. The V call is TRBV5-1, the J call TRBJ2-2, with D uncertain. Germline V gene lookup returns CDR1 SGHRS and CDR2 YFSETQ. The CDR3 has 13 amino acids. V was cut by 4 bases and J by 5 bases, with 9 bases left in between. CDR3 DNA: TGCGCCAGCAGCATGGCATGGACCGGGGAGCTGTTTTTT. Translating gives CASSMAWTGELFF.

The chain has TRBV7-2 and TRBJ2-7; possibly TRBD1 or TRBD2 for D (5 bases each). Trimming took 1 base from V and 3 from J, leaving 10 bases between them. This CDR3 comprises 14 residues. Germline loops: CDR1 SGHTA, CDR2 FQGNSA. The CDR3 region is CASSLGGTFYEQYF. The CDR3 DNA reads TGTGCCAGCAGCTTAGGGGGGACGTTCTACGAGCAGTACTTC. Filled out from reference TRBV7-2 and TRBJ2-7, the complete variable domain reads GAGVSQSPSNKVTEKGKDVELRCDPISGHTALYWYRQSLGQGLEFLIYFQGNSAPDKSGLPSDRFSAERTGGSVSTLTIQRTQQEDSAVYLCASSLGGTFYEQYFGPGTRLTVT.

The chain is built from TRBV7-9 and TRBJ1-1, with D perhaps matching TRBD1 (6 bases). The CDR3 extends over 14 amino acids. Germline V gene lookup returns CDR1 SEHNR and CDR2 FQNEAQ (reference sequence). V lost 2 bases, J lost 5 bases, and 12 bases lay in between. The CDR3 here is CASSLQGLLTEAFF. In DNA form, the CDR3 reads TGTGCCAGCAGCTTACAGGGGCTTTTAACTGAAGCTTTCTTT. Full variable domain (remainder filled in from reference TRBV7-9 and TRBJ1-1): DTGVSQNPRHKITKRGQNVTFRCDPISEHNRLYWYRQTLGQGPEFLTYFQNEAQLEKSRLLSDRFSAERPKGSFSTLEIQRTEQGDSAMYLCASSLQGLLTEAFFGQGTRLTVV.

The V call is TRBV4-3, the J call TRBJ1-3; maybe TRBD1 (5 bases). CDR1 is LGHNA, CDR2 YSLEER, per germline. The CDR3 has 14 residues. V gave up 3 bases and J gave up 4 bases, with 10 bases separating them. The DNA for the CDR3 is TGCGCCAGCAGCCACTCAGGGATAGGAAACACCATATATTTT. Translation: CASSHSGIGNTIYF.

This clonotype was observed a few times. CDR3: CSARDKGRGYEQYF. DNA of the CDR3: TGCAGTGCTAGAGATAAGGGGCGAGGGTACGAGCAGTACTTC. The rearrangement links TRBV20-1 to TRBJ2-7; D tentatively reads TRBD1 or TRBD2 (5 bases each). The CDR3 runs 14 residues. CDR1 is DFQATT, CDR2 SNEGSKA, per germline (reference sequence). Trimming removed 0 bases at V and 4 bases at J, with 13 bases between.

This clonotype has more than one count but fewer than ten. This chain connects TRBV5-1 to TRBJ2-7, with 10 bases identical to TRBD2. V lost 4 bases, J lost 2 bases, and 9 bases stayed unmatched. The V gene's germline CDR1 is SGHRS and CDR2 YFSETQ. The CDR3 consists of 16 residues. CDR3 bases: TGCGCCAGCAGCCTCATTATAGCGGGGGGTACCTACGAGCAGTACTTC. The encoded protein is CASSLIIAGGTYEQYF.

This chain connects TRBV5-1 to TRBJ2-5; TRBD2 aligns across 7 bases. This CDR3 spans 16 amino acids. Germline CDR1 is SGHRS and CDR2 is YFSETQ. Trimming removed 2 bases from V and 2 bases from J; junction bases left unmatched: 9. CDR3 DNA: TGCGCCAGCAGCTTTATGCCTAGCGGAGAACAAGAGACCCAGTACTTC. Protein: CASSFMPSGEQETQYF.

This chain uses TRBV6-2 or TRBV6-3 with TRBJ2-7; 8 bases fit TRBD1. V was clipped by 6 bases and J by 2 bases; unmatched bases: 12. The germline V gene has CDR1 MNHEY and CDR2 SVGEGT. The CDR3 is 16 residues long. For the CDR3, the DNA is TGTGCCAGCAGCCGTGGACAGGGAGCCCTTCCCTACGAGCAGTACTTC. This codes for CASSRGQGALPYEQYF.

This clonotype was counted at least ten times. This sequence joins TRBV20-1 and TRBJ1-1; a weak D match, TRBD1 (5 bases). From germline, CDR1 is DFQATT and CDR2 SNEGSKA (reference sequence). V was pared by 4 bases and J by 0 bases, with 9 bases between. This CDR3 has 13 amino acids. The CDR3 reads CSANRDLNTEAFF. The DNA of the CDR3 is TGCAGTGCTAACCGGGACTTGAACACTGAAGCTTTCTTT.